Included here is one T cell receptor (beta chain) sequence, with context. Clones were read by immunoSEQ multiplex PCR, and TCRdb kept only the in-frame ones, dropping some. The sample carries about 230,000 clones, about 83% recorded once. This entry comes from a study of blood T cell repertoires in COVID-19. Overall study context: Sources were T cells, B-cell-depleted T cells, or PBMCs; the material itself was cDNA or gDNA.

Sequenced input: peripheral blood. This receptor was obtained from a woman younger than 45 with COVID-19, enrolled during active disease.

Here the CDR3 reads CASSPLAGSYNEQFF. The CDR3 DNA follows: TGCGCCAGCAGTCCACTAGCGGGGTCCTACAATGAGCAGTTCTTC. The rearrangement joins TRBV5-1 to TRBJ2-1; 10 bases line up with TRBD2. The germline V gene encodes CDR1 SGHRS and CDR2 YFSETQ. V shed 5 bases and J 1 base; nucleotides not matched to a gene: 3. The CDR3 consists of 15 residues. The full variable domain, completed using reference TRBV5-1 and TRBJ2-1, is KAGVTQTPRYLIKTRGQQVTLSCSPISGHRSVSWYQQTPGQGLQFLFEYFSETQRNKGNFPGRFSGRQFSNSRSEMNVSTLELGDSALYLCASSPLAGSYNEQFFGPGTRLTVL.